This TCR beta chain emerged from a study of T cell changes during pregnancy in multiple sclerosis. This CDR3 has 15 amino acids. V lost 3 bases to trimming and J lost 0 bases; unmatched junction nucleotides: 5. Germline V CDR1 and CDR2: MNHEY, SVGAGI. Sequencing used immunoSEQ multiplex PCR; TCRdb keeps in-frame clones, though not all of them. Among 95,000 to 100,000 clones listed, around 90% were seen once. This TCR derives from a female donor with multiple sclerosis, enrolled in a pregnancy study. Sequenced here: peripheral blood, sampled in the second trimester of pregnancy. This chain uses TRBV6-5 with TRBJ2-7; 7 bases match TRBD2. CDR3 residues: CASSYSAGPSYEQYF. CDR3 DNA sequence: TGTGCCAGCAGTTATTCAGCGGGGCCCTCCTACGAGCAGTACTTC.